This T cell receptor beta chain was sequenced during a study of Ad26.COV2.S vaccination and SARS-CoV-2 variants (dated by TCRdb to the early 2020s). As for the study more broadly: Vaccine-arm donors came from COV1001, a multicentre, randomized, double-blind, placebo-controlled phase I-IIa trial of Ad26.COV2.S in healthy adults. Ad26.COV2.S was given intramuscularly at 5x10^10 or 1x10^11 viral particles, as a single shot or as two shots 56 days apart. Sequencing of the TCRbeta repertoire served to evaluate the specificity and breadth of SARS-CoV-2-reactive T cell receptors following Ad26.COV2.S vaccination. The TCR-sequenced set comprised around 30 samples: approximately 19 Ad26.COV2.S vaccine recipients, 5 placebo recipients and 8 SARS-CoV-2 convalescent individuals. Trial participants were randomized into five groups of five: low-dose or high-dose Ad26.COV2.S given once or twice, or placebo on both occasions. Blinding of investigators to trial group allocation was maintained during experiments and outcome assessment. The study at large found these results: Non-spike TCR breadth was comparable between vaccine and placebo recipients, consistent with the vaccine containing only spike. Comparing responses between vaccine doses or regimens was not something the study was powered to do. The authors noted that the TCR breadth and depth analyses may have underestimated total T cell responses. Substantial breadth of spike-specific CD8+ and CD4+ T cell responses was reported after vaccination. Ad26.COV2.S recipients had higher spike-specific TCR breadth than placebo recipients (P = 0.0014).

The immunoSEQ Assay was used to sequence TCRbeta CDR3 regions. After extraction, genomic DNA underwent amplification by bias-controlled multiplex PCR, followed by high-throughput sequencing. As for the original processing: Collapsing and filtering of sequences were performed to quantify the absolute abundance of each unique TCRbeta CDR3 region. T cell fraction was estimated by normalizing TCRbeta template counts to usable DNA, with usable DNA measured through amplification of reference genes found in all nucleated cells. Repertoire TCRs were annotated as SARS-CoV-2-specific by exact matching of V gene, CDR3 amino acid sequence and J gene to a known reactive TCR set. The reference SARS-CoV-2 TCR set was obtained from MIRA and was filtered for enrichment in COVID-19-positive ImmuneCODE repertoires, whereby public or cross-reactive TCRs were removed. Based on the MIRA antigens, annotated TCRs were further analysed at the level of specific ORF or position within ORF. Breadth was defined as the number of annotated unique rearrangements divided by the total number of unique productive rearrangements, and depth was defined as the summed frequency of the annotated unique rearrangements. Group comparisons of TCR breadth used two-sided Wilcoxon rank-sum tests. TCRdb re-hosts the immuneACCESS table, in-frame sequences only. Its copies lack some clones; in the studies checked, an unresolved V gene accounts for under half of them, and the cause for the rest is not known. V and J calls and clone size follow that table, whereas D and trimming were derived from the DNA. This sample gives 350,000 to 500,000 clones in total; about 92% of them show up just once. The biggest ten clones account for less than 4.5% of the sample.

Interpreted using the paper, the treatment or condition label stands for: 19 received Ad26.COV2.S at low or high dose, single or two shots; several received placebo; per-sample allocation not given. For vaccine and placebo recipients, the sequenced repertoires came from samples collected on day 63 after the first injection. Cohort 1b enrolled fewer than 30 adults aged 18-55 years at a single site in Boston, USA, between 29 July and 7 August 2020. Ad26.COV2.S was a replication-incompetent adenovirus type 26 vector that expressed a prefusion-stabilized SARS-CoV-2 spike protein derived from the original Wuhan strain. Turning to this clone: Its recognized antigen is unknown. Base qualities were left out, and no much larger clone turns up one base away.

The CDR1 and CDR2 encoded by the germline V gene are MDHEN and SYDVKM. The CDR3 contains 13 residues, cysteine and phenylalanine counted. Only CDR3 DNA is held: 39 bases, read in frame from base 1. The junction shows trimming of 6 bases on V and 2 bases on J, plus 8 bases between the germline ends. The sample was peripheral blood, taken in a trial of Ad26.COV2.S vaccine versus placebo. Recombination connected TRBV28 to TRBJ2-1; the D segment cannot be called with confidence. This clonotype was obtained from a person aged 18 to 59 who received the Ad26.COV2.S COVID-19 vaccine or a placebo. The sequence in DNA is TGTGCCAGCAGCCCTACGGCCTACAATGAGCAGTTCTTC. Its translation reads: CASSPTAYNEQFF.